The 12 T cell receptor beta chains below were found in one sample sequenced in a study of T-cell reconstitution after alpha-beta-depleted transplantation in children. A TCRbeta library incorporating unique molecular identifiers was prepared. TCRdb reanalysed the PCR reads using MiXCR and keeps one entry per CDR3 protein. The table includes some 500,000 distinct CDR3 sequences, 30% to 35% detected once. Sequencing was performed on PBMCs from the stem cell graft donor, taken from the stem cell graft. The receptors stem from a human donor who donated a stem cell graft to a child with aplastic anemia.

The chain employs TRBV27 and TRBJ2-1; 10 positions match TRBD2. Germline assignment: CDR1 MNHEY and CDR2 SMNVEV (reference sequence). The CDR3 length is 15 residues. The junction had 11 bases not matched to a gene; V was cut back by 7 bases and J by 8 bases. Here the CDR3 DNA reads TGTGCCAGCAAAGGGCGGCTAGCGGGAGTCCATGAGCAGTTCTTC. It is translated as CASKGRLAGVHEQFF.

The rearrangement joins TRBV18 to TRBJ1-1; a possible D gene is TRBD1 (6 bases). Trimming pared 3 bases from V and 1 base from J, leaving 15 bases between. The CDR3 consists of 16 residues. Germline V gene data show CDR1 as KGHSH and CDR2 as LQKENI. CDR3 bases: TGTGCCAGCTCACCCCAGGGGCCAGGGCAGAACACTGAAGCTTTCTTT. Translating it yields CASSPQGPGQNTEAFF.

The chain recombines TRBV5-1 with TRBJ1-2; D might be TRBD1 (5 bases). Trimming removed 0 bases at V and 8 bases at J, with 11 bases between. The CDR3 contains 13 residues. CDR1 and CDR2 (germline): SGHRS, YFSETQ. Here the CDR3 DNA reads TGCGCCAGCAGCTTGGCCTTGGGGGACGGCTACACCTTC. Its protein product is CASSLALGDGYTF.

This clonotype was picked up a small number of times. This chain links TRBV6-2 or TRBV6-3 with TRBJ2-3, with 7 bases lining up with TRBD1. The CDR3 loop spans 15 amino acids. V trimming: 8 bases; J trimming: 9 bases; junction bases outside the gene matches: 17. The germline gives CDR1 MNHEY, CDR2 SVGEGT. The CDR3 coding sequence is TGTGCCAGCGGTCAACAGGGGCCCCGGAGTGGGACGCAGTATTTT. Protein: CASGQQGPRSGTQYF.

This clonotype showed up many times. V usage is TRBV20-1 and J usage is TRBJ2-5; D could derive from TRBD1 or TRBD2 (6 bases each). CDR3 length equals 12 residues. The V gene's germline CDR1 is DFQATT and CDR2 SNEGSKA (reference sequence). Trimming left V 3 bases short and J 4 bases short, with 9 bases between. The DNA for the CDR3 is TGCAGTGCTAGGACGGGGGCAGAGACCCAGTACTTC. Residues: CSARTGAETQYF.

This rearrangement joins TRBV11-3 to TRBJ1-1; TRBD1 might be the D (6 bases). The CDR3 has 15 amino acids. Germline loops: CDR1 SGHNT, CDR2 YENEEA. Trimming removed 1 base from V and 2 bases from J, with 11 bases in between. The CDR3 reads CASSLVGQINTEAFF. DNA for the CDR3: TGTGCCAGCAGCTTAGTCGGACAGATAAACACTGAAGCTTTCTTT.

The CDR3 DNA reads TGTGCCAGCAGTTTACAGTCGCCGTCGTACACTGAAGCTTTCTTT. Amino acids: CASSLQSPSYTEAFF. The V gene is TRBV6-2 or TRBV6-3, the J gene TRBJ1-1, with unresolved D. The CDR3 has 15 amino acids. The V end lost 4 bases, the J end lost 3 bases, and 15 bases lay between the germline ends. Germline V gives CDR1 MNHEY, CDR2 SVGEGT.

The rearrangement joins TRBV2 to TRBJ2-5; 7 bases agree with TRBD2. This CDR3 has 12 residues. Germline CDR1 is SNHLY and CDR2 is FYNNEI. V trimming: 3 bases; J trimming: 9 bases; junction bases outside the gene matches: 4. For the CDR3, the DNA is TGTGCCAGCAGTGAGCGGGAGTTCGCCCAGTACTTC. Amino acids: CASSEREFAQYF.

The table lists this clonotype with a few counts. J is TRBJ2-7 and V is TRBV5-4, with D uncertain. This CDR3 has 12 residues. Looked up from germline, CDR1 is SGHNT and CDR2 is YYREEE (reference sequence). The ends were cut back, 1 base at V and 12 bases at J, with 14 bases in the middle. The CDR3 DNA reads TGTGCCAGCAGCTTGCTACGGAATTCAGCGTACGTC. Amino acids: CASSLLRNSAYV.

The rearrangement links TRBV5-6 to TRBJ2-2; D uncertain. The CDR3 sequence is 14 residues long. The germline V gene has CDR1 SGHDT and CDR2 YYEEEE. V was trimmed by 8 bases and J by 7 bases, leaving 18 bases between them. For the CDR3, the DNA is TGTGCCAGGAGCCGCCGGCTCCTTCACGGGGAGCTGTTTTTT. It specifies CARSRRLLHGELFF.

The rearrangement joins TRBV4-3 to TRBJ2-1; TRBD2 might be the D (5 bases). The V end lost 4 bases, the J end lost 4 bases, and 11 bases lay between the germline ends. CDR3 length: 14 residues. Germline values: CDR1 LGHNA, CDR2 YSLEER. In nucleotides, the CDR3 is TGCGCCAGCAGCCCCCGGACTTTATACAATGAGCAGTTCTTC. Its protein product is CASSPRTLYNEQFF.

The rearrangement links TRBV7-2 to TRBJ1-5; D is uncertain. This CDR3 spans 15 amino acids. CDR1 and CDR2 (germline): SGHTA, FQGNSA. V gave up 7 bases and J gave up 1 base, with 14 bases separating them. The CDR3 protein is CASTEGGSSNQPQHF. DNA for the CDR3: TGTGCCAGCACCGAAGGTGGGTCGAGCAATCAGCCCCAGCATTTT.